The entry that follows covers one T cell receptor beta chain sequence. Its antigen is still unknown. Sequencing used immunoSEQ multiplex PCR; TCRdb keeps in-frame clones, though not all of them. The sample contains 35,000 to 50,000 clones, about 95% of which appear only once. The data are from a study of T cells in tuberculosis. On the study more broadly: Sequenced TCRs come from CD1B-GMM tetramer-binding T cells. IGRA-negative adolescents, IGRA-positive adolescents with latent tuberculosis and adults with active tuberculosis formed this South African cohort.

Points from the study as a whole: Smaller alpha distances in active tuberculosis partly reflected shorter CDR3-alpha lengths. Active tuberculosis TCR-alpha repertoires lay closer to GMM-specific TCRs than IGRA-negative controls, suggesting clonal expansion.

The CDR3 length is 16 residues. V lost 5 bases, J lost 8 bases, and 15 bases stayed unmatched. Germline CDR1 SGHTA, CDR2 FQGNSA. Sequencing was performed on PBMCs. The V gene is TRBV7-2, the J gene TRBJ1-2; the match to TRBD1 covers 9 bases. This receptor was obtained from a donor under 30 with latent tuberculosis or without tuberculosis infection. Some clones in this sample may be carry-over from other donors' samples. The CDR3 region is CASSPAPGQGWSGYTF. CDR3 coding DNA: TGTGCCAGCAGCCCAGCCCCGGGACAGGGTTGGTCCGGCTACACCTTC.